This T cell receptor beta chain was captured in a study of beta chain features in type 1 diabetes. Points from the study as a whole: Shortening of TCRB CDR3s, moderate but significant, appeared in all four CD4+ subsets of Type 1 diabetes patients. Naive, central memory and Treg TCRB repertoires appeared more alike in patients than in healthy donors.

V lost 3 bases and J lost 0, with 14 bases in between. Looked up from germline, CDR1 is GTSNPN and CDR2 is SVGIG (reference sequence). This CDR3 comprises 15 residues. This clone occurred a few times. Its antigen remains unidentified. Every isolated RNA sample was fully reverse transcribed, so sequencing captured expressed TCRB transcripts. TCRdb's copy holds only in-frame clones and misses some; the assay was immunoSEQ multiplex PCR. The table shows 250,000 or so clones, with roughly 22% occurring only once. Researchers reported sorting CD4+ naive, central memory, regulatory and stem cell-like memory cells via CD45RO/CCR7/CD25/CD127/CD95/CD27.

The sequencing input was naive CD4+ T cells from blood. The source is a woman aged 35 to 49 with type 1 diabetes. This sequence joins TRBV30 and TRBJ2-5; D possibly corresponds to TRBD1 (6 bases). DNA for the CDR3: TGTGCCTGGAGGCCCGGGACATCGTACCAAGAGACCCAGTACTTC. Its translation is CAWRPGTSYQETQYF.